These T cell receptor beta chains were read from a single sample in a study of blood T cell repertoires in COVID-19. Only in-frame clones appear in the TCRdb table, and some are missing; sequencing was by immunoSEQ multiplex PCR. The sample holds around 250,000 clones, approximately 87% seen once. Sequenced material: peripheral blood. These receptors originate from a man aged 55 to 70 with acute or convalescent COVID-19. The CDR3 runs from the conserved cysteine through the conserved F or W. The D gene is left open where the match is weak. Only some rows state a clone size, as once, few, many or a class for expanded clones.

TRBV15	.	.	TRBJ1-1	16	TGTGCCACCAGCAAGACAATAGGGGTCGAGAACACTGAAGCTTTCTTT	CATSKTIGVENTEAFF
TRBV7-2	.	.	TRBJ2-1	16	TGTGCCAGCAGCTTAACGGGAGAGAGCTCCTACAATGAGCAGTTCTTC	CASSLTGESSYNEQFF
TRBV11-2	TRBD2	.	TRBJ2-3	15	TGTGCCAGCAGCTTAGGGACTAGCGGAGGGGATACGCAGTATTTT	CASSLGTSGGDTQYF
TRBV14	.	.	TRBJ1-6	14	TGTGCCAGCAGCCATTACAGAGAAAATTCACCCCTCCACTTT	CASSHYRENSPLHF
TRBV27	.	.	TRBJ1-1	14	TGTGCCAGCAGTTTGGCAAGGGGGTGGACTGAAGCTTTCTTT	CASSLARGWTEAFF
TRBV19	TRBD1	.	TRBJ1-1	15	TGTGCCAGTATCCTATGGACAGGGGGTAACACTGAAGCTTTCTTT	CASILWTGGNTEAFF
TRBV6-6	.	once	TRBJ1-4	14	TGTGCCAGCAGTCATTACAGCACCGGTGAAAAACTGTTTTTT	CASSHYSTGEKLFF
TRBV5-4	.	once	TRBJ1-6	14	TGTGCCAGCACCCAGATGCAGAACAATTCACCCCTCCACTTT	CASTQMQNNSPLHF
TRBV23-1	.	few	TRBJ2-2	18	TGCGCCAGCAGTCCGCCGACCCGGTGGAGACCGAACACCGGGGAGCTGTTTTTT	CASSPPTRWRPNTGELFF
TRBV7-2	.	few	TRBJ2-6	16	TGTGCCAGCAGCGTAACAGGAGCCCCTGGGGCCAACGTCCTGACTTTC	CASSVTGAPGANVLTF
TRBV15	TRBD2	.	TRBJ2-1	17	TGTGCCACCAGCAGAGATCGTGTTAGCGGGAGAAGGAATGAGCAGTTCTTC	CATSRDRVSGRRNEQFF
TRBV9	.	few	TRBJ1-1	16	TGTGCCAGCAGCGTAGAAGGGGCAAACGGATACACTGAAGCTTTCTTT	CASSVEGANGYTEAFF
TRBV6-4	TRBD2	.	TRBJ2-2	15	TGTGCCAGCAGTGCGGAGACTAGCGACGGCGGGGAGCTGTTTTTT	CASSAETSDGGELFF
TRBV3-1/TRBV3-2	TRBD2	.	TRBJ2-7	11	TGTGCCAGCAGCCCGGGGGGCGAGCAGTACTTC	CASSPGGEQYF
TRBV2	TRBD1	.	TRBJ2-5	15	TGTGCCAGCAGTCGATCCGGACAGGGAGCAGAGACCCAGTACTTC	CASSRSGQGAETQYF
TRBV10-2	.	.	TRBJ1-2	14	TGCGCCAGCAGTGAGTCAGGGGGACCCTTTGGCTACACCTTC	CASSESGGPFGYTF
TRBV11-3	TRBD2	.	TRBJ2-3	16	TGTGCCAGCAGCTTAGGGGGCGGGGGAGCAACAGATACGCAGTATTTT	CASSLGGGGATDTQYF
TRBV18	.	.	TRBJ1-2	14	TGTGCCAGCTCACCAAAGACTCTTAACTATGGCTACACCTTC	CASSPKTLNYGYTF
TRBV3-1/TRBV3-2	.	few	TRBJ2-4	14	TGTGCCAGCAGCCTAGCACAGGGTGGGAACATTCAGTACTTC	CASSLAQGGNIQYF
TRBV9	TRBD2	.	TRBJ2-5	14	TGTGCCAGCAGCGGTGCGGGAGGACCACGGACCCAGTACTTC	CASSGAGGPRTQYF
TRBV5-5	.	.	TRBJ2-5	16	TGTGCCAGCAGCTTGGCCAACGGACACCCCCTGGAGACCCAGTACTTC	CASSLANGHPLETQYF
TRBV19	.	.	TRBJ2-7	15	TGTGCCAGTAGTATTGACAGTCTTATGACCTACGAGCAGTACTTC	CASSIDSLMTYEQYF
TRBV18	TRBD1	.	TRBJ1-1	16	TGTGCCAGCTCACCAGGAACAGGGGGCTACGACACTGAAGCTTTCTTT	CASSPGTGGYDTEAFF
TRBV2	.	.	TRBJ1-1	14	TGTGCCAGCACCCTGAGGGTCGGGAACACTGAAGCTTTCTTT	CASTLRVGNTEAFF
TRBV28	TRBD2	.	TRBJ2-7	16	TGTGCCAGCAGTCTGGTTTTAGCGGGAGGGGAGTACGAGCAGTACTTC	CASSLVLAGGEYEQYF
TRBV28	.	.	TRBJ1-1	15	TGTGCCATCCTGGGGGCAGGGGATATGAACACTGAAGCTTTCTTT	CAILGAGDMNTEAFF
TRBV19	TRBD1	once	TRBJ2-6	16	TGTGCCAGTAGTGTTTACAGGGGAGAGGGGGCCAACGTCCTGACTTTC	CASSVYRGEGANVLTF
TRBV11-3	.	.	TRBJ1-1	13	TGTGCCAGCAGCTTAGAAGGAGACACTGAAGCTTTCTTT	CASSLEGDTEAFF
TRBV28	TRBD2	.	TRBJ2-1	16	TGTGCCAGCACCAAAAGCAGGCTAGCGGGCGGGAGTGAGCAGTTCTTC	CASTKSRLAGGSEQFF
TRBV3-1/TRBV3-2	.	.	TRBJ1-5	14	TGTGCCAGCAGCATCGGACAGATCAATCAGCCCCAGCATTTT	CASSIGQINQPQHF
TRBV5-1	.	.	TRBJ2-7	17	TGCGCCAGCAGCCCTGGTGGAACAGCCGCTTGGTACTACGAGCAGTACTTC	CASSPGGTAAWYYEQYF
TRBV28	TRBD1	.	TRBJ2-3	15	TGTGCCAGCAGTTTAAACAGGGGGTATACAGATACGCAGTATTTT	CASSLNRGYTDTQYF
TRBV2	.	.	TRBJ2-7	15	TGTGCCAGCAGTTTTCCTGCCCTCAGCTCCTACGAGCAGTACTTC	CASSFPALSSYEQYF
TRBV10-3	TRBD2	.	TRBJ2-1	13	TGTGCCATCAGGGCGGGAGATTACAATGAGCAGTTCTTC	CAIRAGDYNEQFF
TRBV24-1	TRBD1	.	TRBJ1-5	14	TGTGCCACCAGTGTGGGGACAGGGAATCAGCCCCAGCATTTT	CATSVGTGNQPQHF
TRBV7-5	.	many	TRBJ2-2	17	TGTGCCAGAAGCTTAGTCGCTAGCGGGAGATCGACCGGGGAGCTGTTTTTT	CARSLVASGRSTGELFF
TRBV7-3	.	.	TRBJ2-7	14	TGTGCCAGCAGCCCCGGTGGGGCCAGGGACGAGCAGTACTTC	CASSPGGARDEQYF
TRBV7-3	.	.	TRBJ2-1	15	TGTGCCAGCAGCCACCTAGAAACCGGTTCCAATGAGCAGTTCTTC	CASSHLETGSNEQFF
TRBV7-2	TRBD1	.	TRBJ1-5	16	TGTGCCAGCAGCTTAACCGGGACAGGGGGAAATCAGCCCCAGCATTTT	CASSLTGTGGNQPQHF
TRBV19	.	.	TRBJ2-5	11	TGTGCCAGCGGGGGCCAAGAGACCCAGTACTTC	CASGGQETQYF
TRBV6-5	TRBD2	.	TRBJ2-5	16	TGTGCCAGCAGTTACGAGAAGGGAGGGGAGAAAGAGACCCAGTACTTC	CASSYEKGGEKETQYF
TRBV7-2	TRBD1	.	TRBJ2-5	16	TGTGCCAGCAGCTTCCCTCCGGGACAGATCCAAGAGACCCAGTACTTC	CASSFPPGQIQETQYF
TRBV3-1/TRBV3-2	TRBD2	.	TRBJ2-5	15	TGTGCCAGCACAGGGACTAGCGGGAGTGGGGAGACCCAGTACTTC	CASTGTSGSGETQYF
TRBV6-6	TRBD1	once	TRBJ1-5	15	TGTGCCAGCAGCAGAGGACAGGGTGGAAATCAGCCCCAGCATTTT	CASSRGQGGNQPQHF
TRBV28	TRBD1	.	TRBJ1-2	15	TGTGCCAGCAGTTTGGGGACAGGGTGGGACTATGGCTACACCTTC	CASSLGTGWDYGYTF
TRBV10-3	TRBD2	.	TRBJ2-3	20	TGTGCCATCAGTGAGTCTAGTCTAGCGGGAGGGCCTAGGGGGACAGATACGCAGTATTTT	CAISESSLAGGPRGTDTQYF
TRBV5-8	TRBD1	.	TRBJ1-2	17	TGTGCCAGCAGCCCTTTAACCGCATTCCGGGACAGGGGTGGCTACACCTTC	CASSPLTAFRDRGGYTF
TRBV7-9	.	once	TRBJ2-7	14	TGTGCCAGCAGCTTAGAAGGGAGCTCCTACGAGCAGTACTTC	CASSLEGSSYEQYF
TRBV5-6	.	.	TRBJ1-5	16	TGTGCCAGCAGCTTGTTGGCCAGGGATAGCAATCAGCCCCAGCATTTT	CASSLLARDSNQPQHF